This T cell receptor (beta chain) is drawn from a study of blood T cell repertoires in COVID-19. Measured with immunoSEQ multiplex PCR; TCRdb has only the in-frame clones, and not every one. The data hold fewer than 200,000 clones, with under 90% observed a single time. Germline lookup yields CDR1 SGDLS and CDR2 YYNGEE. V was pared by 2 bases and J by 5 bases, with 9 bases of the junction left unmatched. The length of the CDR3 is 15 residues. This TCR was sampled from a woman over 75 with acute or convalescent COVID-19. This chain uses TRBV9 with TRBJ2-7, with 8 bases fitting TRBD1. Source material: peripheral blood. DNA for the CDR3: TGTGCCAGCAGCGTCTTGACAGGGGAGAACGACGAGCAGTACTTC. It encodes CASSVLTGENDEQYF.